The clone carrying this T cell receptor (beta chain) was recorded only once. Its specificity is not known. These data belong to a study of graft-versus-host responses after intestinal transplantation. The overall study: Transplants given to recipients were multivisceral, liver-intestinal, or isolated intestinal.

Intraepithelial and lamina propria lymphocytes were released after the graft tissue was processed. Produced via immunoSEQ multiplex PCR; TCRdb's table is partial and in-frame only. Of more than 15,000 clones listed, 79% are singletons. General study findings and limits: Early after transplant, HvG clones declined as circulating GvH clones peaked. The recipient marrow held GvH clones, and some of them showed up first in ileum or blood.

Germline V gene data show CDR1 as MRHNA and CDR2 as SNTAGT. The CDR3 covers 16 residues. The trim removed 0 bases at V and 4 bases at J, leaving 4 bases unmatched. This chain uses TRBV6-4 with TRBJ2-1; TRBD2 agrees at 9 bases. This clonotype was obtained from a human patient who received an intestinal transplant, so some T cells may come from the graft donor. This specimen was ileum tissue, taken around 470 days after intestinal transplant. This CDR3 reads CASSDSGGGAYNEQFF. The CDR3 DNA follows: TGTGCCAGCAGTGACTCGGGCGGGGGGGCTTACAATGAGCAGTTCTTC.